This TCR beta chain was recovered during a study of blood T cell repertoires in COVID-19. As for the study in general: COVID-19 samples, acute and convalescent, were from the United States, Italy and Spain. In each case, the material was cDNA or gDNA derived from T cells, B-cell-depleted T cells, or PBMCs.

Method: immunoSEQ multiplex PCR; TCRdb's copy keeps in-frame clones and lacks some. The top ten hold approximately 8% of the sample, which has about 200,000 clones, 80% to 90% seen once. J lost 15 bases, V lost 0 bases, and 8 bases had no gene match. Germline-derived CDR1 and CDR2 are LGHNA and YNFKEQ. The CDR3 loop spans 13 amino acids. The chain has TRBV4-2 and TRBJ1-5; 7 bases match TRBD1. The sequenced material came from peripheral blood. The TCR was taken from a woman in her forties or fifties with active or convalescent COVID-19. The CDR3 spells CASSQDERTGWHF. The CDR3 nucleotides read TGTGCCAGCAGCCAAGATGAAAGGACAGGCTGGCATTTT.